The rows below give T cell receptor beta chains drawn from one sample of a study of blood T cell repertoires in COVID-19. The data were produced by immunoSEQ multiplex PCR, yet TCRdb's version contains in-frame clones alone and is incomplete. The table includes some 250,000 clones, more than 75% detected once. Sequencing was carried out using peripheral blood. These receptors came from a woman aged 30 to 39 who had recovered from COVID-19. The CDR3 runs from the conserved cysteine through the conserved F or W. Fields, in order: D gene, V gene, J gene, CDR3 protein. D genes are given only for firm matches.

TRBD1,TRBV27,TRBJ1-6,CASSLGGQGNSYNSPLHF
.,TRBV6-1,TRBJ1-6,CASSDRGRSPLHF
.,TRBV3-1/TRBV3-2,TRBJ1-1,CASSPATGLVTEAFF
TRBD1,TRBV6-5,TRBJ2-2,CASSVGTANTGELFF
.,TRBV27,TRBJ2-2,CASSRGLLTGELFF
.,TRBV19,TRBJ1-2,CASSMSGNYGYTF
TRBD1,TRBV18,TRBJ1-2,CASSRTGDSYGYTF
.,TRBV19,TRBJ2-2,CASSPLGVNTGELFF
.,TRBV7-9,TRBJ2-1,CASSLSGRNEQFF
.,TRBV5-1,TRBJ1-5,CASSLSGADQPQHF
TRBD1,TRBV6-5,TRBJ1-2,CASRKQGAGGYTF
TRBD2,TRBV6-5,TRBJ2-3,CASSSRGGGGTDTQYF
.,TRBV30,TRBJ1-1,CAWSVPLTEAFF
.,TRBV2,TRBJ1-2,CASSDGSWSYGYTF
.,TRBV6-5,TRBJ2-3,CASISADTQYF
.,TRBV29-1,TRBJ2-7,CSVAWGDEQYF
TRBD1,TRBV6-6,TRBJ1-2,CASSYSTGGVRGYTF
.,TRBV18,TRBJ1-5,CASSAGQGNQPQHF
TRBD2,TRBV5-1,TRBJ2-1,CASSPMGTSGYHFEQFF
TRBD2,TRBV3-1/TRBV3-2,TRBJ2-2,CASSLGTTATGELFF
TRBD1,TRBV4-3,TRBJ2-2,CASSHVSGQGTGELFF
.,TRBV5-1,TRBJ2-2,CASLTLPNTGELFF
.,TRBV2,TRBJ1-3,CAIDRSNGNTIYF
.,TRBV7-9,TRBJ1-6,CASSLVDTNSPLHF
.,TRBV10-3,TRBJ1-4,CAISETGGNEKLFF
.,TRBV20-1,TRBJ2-4,CSAGVDGGVKNIQYF
.,TRBV12-3/TRBV12-4,TRBJ2-7,CASSRLLTYEQYF
TRBD1,TRBV5-1,TRBJ2-7,CASSLDGTGTPRYEQYF
.,TRBV29-1,TRBJ1-2,CSVDPQGNGYTF
.,TRBV6-5,TRBJ1-5,CATTLGGGNQPQHF
TRBD2,TRBV3-1/TRBV3-2,TRBJ2-7,CASSLRLAGAYEQYF
.,TRBV19,TRBJ1-5,CASSIARQVLSNQPQHF
TRBD1,TRBV19,TRBJ1-1,CASTDPDRENTEAFF
TRBD1,TRBV6-5,TRBJ2-1,CASRPGQGALNEQFF
TRBD2,TRBV11-3,TRBJ2-2,CASSPAGGPATGELFF
TRBD2,TRBV11-2,TRBJ2-3,CASKDLAGGTDTQYF
TRBD2,TRBV6-5,TRBJ2-1,CASSSLAGTYNEQFF
.,TRBV5-1,TRBJ2-5,CASGQPQETQYF
TRBD2,TRBV6-6,TRBJ2-1,CASSRPSGGAYNEQFF
.,TRBV10-3,TRBJ1-1,CAISELDRTSF
.,TRBV19,TRBJ2-5,CASSKQETQETQYF
TRBD2,TRBV14,TRBJ2-7,CASSQAYSWYGGGENYEQYF
.,TRBV10-3,TRBJ2-7,CAISPGYEQYF
.,TRBV5-1,TRBJ2-3,CASSFGGDTQYF
TRBD1,TRBV5-1,TRBJ1-1,CASSLLGGLLNTEAFF
TRBD2,TRBV7-6,TRBJ2-7,CASSLMLAGGSSSYEQYF
TRBD2,TRBV15,TRBJ2-5,CATSTLAGGLQETQYF
TRBD1,TRBV19,TRBJ1-6,CASRQGEGDSPLHF
.,TRBV27,TRBJ2-6,CASSRLGGSGANVLTF
TRBD2,TRBV18,TRBJ2-5,CASSRTSGGRETQYF
.,TRBV7-9,TRBJ2-7,CASSFFNGGSYEQYF
TRBD2,TRBV13,TRBJ2-3,CASSSPGTSGDRDTQYF
TRBD2,TRBV5-4,TRBJ2-3,CASSALAGDYTDTQYF
.,TRBV5-5,TRBJ2-1,CASSLRTPRANEQFF
TRBD1,TRBV19,TRBJ2-3,CASSIPPARGRTDTQYF
TRBD2,TRBV11-3,TRBJ2-1,CASSPVAGGVNEQFF
TRBD2,TRBV9,TRBJ2-5,CASSVHGGIRSGGQQETQYF
.,TRBV3-1/TRBV3-2,TRBJ2-3,CASSHPGKLDTQYF
.,TRBV7-2,TRBJ2-1,CASSSHSNEQFF